The 15 T cell receptor beta chains below were found in one sample sequenced in a study of blood T cells in healthy people across ages. Together with a sample-barcoded 5' primer, a J-beta primer mix was included in a second PCR lasting roughly 7 to 11 cycles. TCRdb reanalysed the 5' RACE reads using MiXCR and keeps one entry per CDR3 protein. The repertoire holds approximately 810,000 distinct CDR3 sequences, with under 30% as singletons. Sequenced: blood. The receptors here all came from an elderly woman in good health.

This clonotype was counted ten times or more. The chain carries TRBV7-9 and TRBJ1-2; D gene uncertain. The ends were cut back, 2 bases at V and 10 bases at J, with 17 bases in the middle. The CDR3 length is 14 residues. Germline CDR1 and CDR2: SEHNR and FQNEAQ (reference sequence). DNA for the CDR3: TGTGCCAGCAGCTTATCCACGCCTGAAGGTATCTACACCTTC. This gives the protein CASSLSTPEGIYTF.

On this clonotype: Being one base from a much bigger clone, this may be a read error. The J gene is TRBJ2-1, the V gene TRBV4-3; D is ambiguous. The CDR3 covers 14 residues. CDR1 and CDR2 (germline): LGHNA, YSLEER. The DNA for the CDR3 is TGCGCCAGCAGCCAAGATTTGTCTCGTCGTGAGCGGTTCTTC. It is translated as CASSQDLSRRERFF.

This clonotype was counted ten times or more. The chain employs TRBV7-2 and TRBJ2-4; D possibly matches TRBD1 or TRBD2 (6 bases each). The germline V gene encodes CDR1 SGHTA and CDR2 FQGNSA. Trimming removed 5 bases from V and 3 bases from J, with 11 bases in between. The CDR3 length is 14 residues. In DNA, the CDR3 is TGTGCCAGCAGCCACGGGGGCAGCAAAAACATTCAGTACTTC. Translated, it gives CASSHGGSKNIQYF. Based on the CDR3 plus reference TRBV7-2 and TRBJ2-4, the full variable domain is GAGVSQSPSNKVTEKGKDVELRCDPISGHTALYWYRQSLGQGLEFLIYFQGNSAPDKSGLPSDRFSAERTGGSVSTLTIQRTQQEDSAVYLCASSHGGSKNIQYFGAGTRLSVL.

This clonotype was observed at least ten times. The chain is built from TRBV7-9 and TRBJ2-1; perhaps TRBD2 as D (5 bases). Between the trimmed V and J ends, which lost 0 bases and 4 bases, there was a span of 10 bases. Germline lookup yields CDR1 SEHNR and CDR2 FQNEAQ (reference sequence). The CDR3 spans 15 residues. This chain's CDR3 is CASSLADGLYNEQFF. As DNA, the CDR3 is TGTGCCAGCAGCTTAGCTGATGGACTGTACAATGAGCAGTTCTTC.

This clonotype has a count of ten or more. The chain has TRBV20-1 and TRBJ2-5, with 10 nucleotides matching TRBD2. Germline-derived CDR1 and CDR2 are DFQATT and SNEGSKA (reference sequence). CDR3 length: 16 residues. With V trimmed by 1 base and J by 4 bases, 9 bases remained unmatched. The CDR3 reads CSARGAPSGGGETQYF. CDR3 DNA: TGCAGTGCTAGAGGGGCCCCTAGCGGGGGAGGAGAGACCCAGTACTTC.

This clonotype has just a few counts. The chain combines TRBV24-1 with TRBJ2-1, with 16 bases matching TRBD2. This CDR3 region has 18 residues. Germline V CDR1 and CDR2: KGHDR, SFDVKD. V shed 5 bases and J 6 bases; nucleotides not matched to a gene: 9. As DNA, the CDR3 is TGTGCCACCAGTGCCCGGGGACTAGCGGGGGGGGTTGGCAATGAGCAGTTCTTC. It encodes CATSARGLAGGVGNEQFF.

The genes are TRBV7-2 and TRBJ2-1, with TRBD2 identical over 14 bases. The germline gives CDR1 SGHTA, CDR2 FQGNSA. V dropped 0 bases and J dropped 9; count of bases not matched to a gene: 7. There are 17 residues in the CDR3. In DNA, the CDR3 is TGTGCCAGCAGCTTAGCGGGACTAGCGGGGGCCCACGGTGAGCAGTTCTTC. Its protein product is CASSLAGLAGAHGEQFF. The entire variable domain, with the rest obtained from reference TRBV7-2 and TRBJ2-1, is as follows: GAGVSQSPSNKVTEKGKDVELRCDPISGHTALYWYRQSLGQGLEFLIYFQGNSAPDKSGLPSDRFSAERTGGSVSTLTIQRTQQEDSAVYLCASSLAGLAGAHGEQFFGPGTRLTVL.

The rearrangement joins TRBV4-1 to TRBJ2-3; 8 nucleotides match TRBD2. The CDR3 totals 16 residues. The J segment lost 2 bases and the V segment lost 4 bases, leaving 8 bases of the junction unmatched. Germline lookup yields CDR1 MGHRA and CDR2 YSYEKL. The CDR3 loop is CASSPGTRGVTDTQYF. In nucleotides, the CDR3 is TGCGCCAGCAGCCCCGGGACTAGAGGAGTCACAGATACGCAGTATTTT.

Details on this clonotype: A much larger clone lies a single base off, so this may be a read error. The chain joins TRBV20-1 to TRBJ2-5, with D hard to call. This CDR3 has 14 residues. Germline CDR1 DFQATT, CDR2 SNEGSKA (reference sequence). The CDR3 coding sequence is TGCAGTGCTAGAGATCCGGGCCACCAAGGGACCCAGTACTTC. Encoded protein: CSARDPGHQGTQYF.

The J gene is TRBJ2-6, the V gene TRBV7-3; D gene unclear. Germline V gene data show CDR1 as SGHTA and CDR2 as FQGTGA. The CDR3 is 15 residues long. Between the trimmed V and J ends, which lost 3 bases and 2 bases, there was a span of 8 bases. As DNA, the CDR3 is TGTGCCAGCAGCTTCCCACAAGCTGGGGCCAACGTCCTGACTTTC. Amino acid sequence: CASSFPQAGANVLTF.

This clonotype came up many times. The rearrangement joins TRBV12-3 or TRBV12-4 to TRBJ2-6; D ambiguous. CDR3 length: 17 amino acids. The V and J ends lost 1 base and 0 bases respectively, with 10 bases between them. The CDR3 DNA follows: TGTGCCAGCAGTTTAGGGCTGGTGAGCTCTGGGGCCAACGTCCTGACTTTC. This gives the protein CASSLGLVSSGANVLTF.

This clonotype was observed many times. V is TRBV27 and J is TRBJ1-5; TRBD1 matches 11 bases. V was clipped by 11 bases and J by 7 bases; unmatched bases: 13. The CDR3 runs 15 residues. The V gene's germline CDR1 is MNHEY and CDR2 SMNVEV (reference sequence). This CDR3 reads CAGDYGQGAGQPQHF. In DNA form, the CDR3 reads TGTGCCGGAGACTATGGACAGGGGGCGGGACAGCCCCAGCATTTT.

In regard to this clonotype: At one of its ends the junction is not consistent with the germline gene, which may arise from a read error. The chain joins TRBV12-3 or TRBV12-4 to TRBJ2-1; 10 bases are shared with TRBD2. The CDR3 covers 18 residues. CDR3 region: CASSLSVAGGYSYNERFF. In nucleotides, the CDR3 is TGTGCCAGCAGTTTAAGCGTAGCGGGGGGATACTCCTACAATGAGCGGTTCTTC.

There are a few counts of this clonotype. This chain uses TRBV7-2 with TRBJ2-7; TRBD1 aligns across 10 bases. Germline CDR1 is SGHTA and CDR2 is FQGNSA. V dropped 5 bases and J dropped 4; count of bases not matched to a gene: 8. This CDR3 has 15 residues. In nucleotides, the CDR3 is TGTGCCAGCAGCCTAGGGGGACAGGGGACGTACGAGCAGTACTTC. Residues: CASSLGGQGTYEQYF.

This chain links TRBV4-3 with TRBJ1-1; the D gene is possibly TRBD1 (5 bases). V was shortened by 0 bases and J by 1 base, with 12 bases between the two germline ends. This CDR3 contains 16 residues. CDR1 is LGHNA and CDR2 is YSLEER in the germline V gene. The CDR3 spells CASSQDRFRANTEAFF. DNA for the CDR3: TGCGCCAGCAGCCAAGATCGCTTCAGGGCGAACACTGAAGCTTTCTTT.